Shown below are 11 T cell receptor beta chains from a single sample sequenced in a study of cytotoxic CD8 clonotypes in ibrutinib-treated CLL. The table came from immunoSEQ multiplex PCR; TCRdb's copy has only in-frame clones and leaves some out. The data contain about 150,000 clones, about 80% of them singletons. Sample: PBMCs, taken after 12 months of ibrutinib treatment. The source is a human donor with chronic lymphocytic leukemia.

This rearrangement joins TRBV11-3 to TRBJ2-5; maybe TRBD1 (5 bases). The germline V and J ends were trimmed by 1 base and 2 bases, with 8 bases remaining between them. Germline V gene lookup returns CDR1 SGHNT and CDR2 YENEEA. The CDR3 is made up of 14 amino acids. The CDR3, as DNA: TGTGCCAGCAGCTTAGGAACAGGACAAGAGACCCAGTACTTC. Translated, it gives CASSLGTGQETQYF.

The genes are TRBV15 and TRBJ2-3; D gene uncertain. V was clipped by 8 bases and J by 1 base, with 13 bases between them. Germline values: CDR1 LNHNV, CDR2 YYDKDF (reference sequence). The CDR3 runs 14 residues. CDR3 loop: CATGSGRGTDTQYF. As DNA, the CDR3 is TGTGCCACCGGCTCCGGTCGGGGCACAGATACGCAGTATTTT.

The V call is TRBV10-2, the J call TRBJ2-1, with TRBD1 matching over 9 bases. Germline CDR1 WSHSY, CDR2 SAAADI. This CDR3 is built from 15 residues. Trimming removed 8 bases from V and 5 bases from J; junction bases left unmatched: 10. The CDR3 here is CASVNRDRDHNEQFF. CDR3 nucleotides: TGCGCCAGCGTCAACCGGGACAGGGACCACAATGAGCAGTTCTTC.

This rearrangement joins TRBV5-1 to TRBJ1-2; TRBD1 is a possible D gene (6 bases). CDR1 and CDR2 (germline): SGHRS, YFSETQ. With 4 bases removed from V and 7 bases from J, the gap between germline ends came to 20 bases. The length of the CDR3 is 15 residues. The CDR3 bases are TGCGCCAGCAGCACCGTTTCCGGGGGCGTCAGTGGCTACACCTTC. This translates into CASSTVSGGVSGYTF.

The chain couples TRBV6-5 to TRBJ1-4; D is perhaps TRBD1 (5 bases). The CDR3 covers 15 residues. Germline-derived CDR1 and CDR2 are MNHEY and SVGAGI. Trimming removed 2 bases from V and 6 bases from J, with 13 bases in between. In DNA form, the CDR3 reads TGTGCCAGCAGTTACGGGGGTAGGGTGGATGAAAAACTGTTTTTT. This translates into CASSYGGRVDEKLFF.

The rearrangement uses TRBV28 and TRBJ1-4; D uncertain. The V gene's germline CDR1 is MDHEN and CDR2 SYDVKM. This CDR3 is 18 amino acids long. V was shortened by 4 bases and J by 7 bases, with 25 bases between the two germline ends. The CDR3 sequence is CASSSTDWTMAGLEKLFF. The CDR3 DNA sequence: TGTGCCAGCAGTTCGACGGACTGGACCATGGCCGGGCTTGAAAAACTGTTTTTT.

V and J are TRBV11-2 and TRBJ2-5; 7 bases are a match to TRBD1. Germline trimming cut 4 bases from V and 5 bases from J; bases unmatched to any gene: 10. This CDR3 contains 15 residues. In germline, CDR1 is SGHAT, CDR2 FQNNGV. The CDR3 DNA reads TGTGCCAGCAGCTCGGGACAGCCTATGGGGGAGACCCAGTACTTC. This codes for CASSSGQPMGETQYF.

The CDR3 nucleotides read TGTGCCAGCAGTTTGGTCGCCGGAACCTACGAGCAGTACTTC. Its translation is CASSLVAGTYEQYF. This chain links TRBV27 with TRBJ2-7; D is unclear. CDR1 and CDR2 from the germline V gene are MNHEY and SMNVEV (reference sequence). V was trimmed by 3 bases and J by 2 bases, leaving 11 bases between them. The CDR3 has 14 amino acids.

Notes on this clone: The junction departs from the called germline gene at one end, perhaps through a read error. The DNA of the CDR3 is TGTGCCTGGAACCCCCGGGACCGTATTATATACGAGCAGTGCTTC. Translation: CAWNPRDRIIYEQCF. The chain links TRBV30 to TRBJ2-7; possibly TRBD1 or TRBD2 for D (5 bases each). CDR3 length equals 15 residues. Germline CDR1 and CDR2: GTSNPN and SVGIG (reference sequence).

The chain combines TRBV6-6 with TRBJ2-5, with 10 nucleotides matching TRBD1. With V trimmed by 2 bases and J by 2 bases, 5 bases remained unmatched. The CDR3 sequence is 16 residues long. The germline V gene has CDR1 MNHNY and CDR2 SVGAGI (reference sequence). In DNA form, the CDR3 reads TGTGCCAGCAGTTACGTGACAGGGGGCTGGCAAGAGACCCAGTACTTC. This translates into CASSYVTGGWQETQYF.

The V call is TRBV29-1, the J call TRBJ2-7; 9 bases agree with TRBD1. After removal of 7 bases from V and 6 bases from J, the junction contained 10 bases not matched to a gene. Germline CDR1 reads SQVTM; CDR2 reads ANQGSEA. The CDR3 is 13 amino acids. Written as DNA, the CDR3 is TGCAGCGCACCGGGACAGGGATCTGGCGAGCAGTACTTC. Amino acids: CSAPGQGSGEQYF.